This T cell receptor beta chain was profiled in a study of blood T cells in healthy people across ages. The CDR3 is 12 amino acids. Germline CDR1 and CDR2: SQVTM and ANQGSEA. The V gene lost 3 bases and the J gene lost 5 bases, with 10 bases spanning the gap. It was with a sample-barcoded 5' primer and a J-beta primer mix that a second PCR of roughly 7 to 11 cycles was run. The template-switch adaptor was a 5' adaptor with 12 random nucleotides. It tagged each cDNA molecule. Every sample returned 3 million or more CDR3-containing paired-end reads. TCRdb reprocessed the 5' RACE reads via MiXCR and lists one record per CDR3 protein. The sample records roughly 1.6 million distinct CDR3 sequences, about 35% being singletons. The sample providers were healthy Caucasian people from Russia, aged roughly 6 to 100.

This clonotype originated in a woman in her twenties or thirties in good health. V and J are TRBV29-1 and TRBJ1-1; D gene uncertain. The sequencing input was blood. The CDR3 sequence: CSVDLGRTEAFF. DNA of the CDR3: TGCAGCGTTGATCTGGGGAGGACTGAAGCTTTCTTT.